This T cell receptor beta chain was captured by sequencing in a study of T-cell memory formation after mild COVID-19. As for this clonotype: The antigen remains undetermined.

Study-level findings and limits: Certain responding clones were present in pre-infection memory, suggesting participation of cross-reactive memory. A second wave expanding day 15 to 37 was CD4+-biased; contracting clones were balanced. Of the contracting clones, CD4+ ones lay mainly in CM and EM, and CD8+ ones in EMRA.

TCRdb passed the 5' RACE reads through MiXCR, listing each CDR3 protein once. This sample has about 340,000 distinct CDR3 sequences, with over 10% found just once. The length of the CDR3 is 13 residues. Deletions cut 7 bases from V and 7 bases from J, with 11 bases between. Germline CDR1 reads ENHRY; CDR2 reads SYGVKD. The sample comprised PBMCs or a T cell subset sorted from them (not recorded which). The clonotype comes from a young man who had mild COVID-19 (a few samples of this study predate the infection). Cell type and time point are not known. The rearrangement links TRBV10-3 to TRBJ1-6; D unresolved. CDR3 DNA: TGTGCCATCACCGGACGGCCGAATTCACCCCTCCACTTT. It translates to CAITGRPNSPLHF.